A selection of T cell receptor beta chains follows, all from one sample in a study of OX40 agonist ivuxolimab in advanced cancers. Repertoires were generated with immunoSEQ multiplex PCR, while TCRdb's copy carries only in-frame clones and drops some. The table has about 89,000 clones, approximately 91% seen once. The sequences come from CD4+ or CD8+ T cells sorted from blood, collected in a trial of the OX40 agonist ivuxolimab. The receptors were sampled from an adult with an advanced solid tumor such as melanoma, head and neck, liver or kidney cancer. CDR3s leave out the opening cysteine and the closing phenylalanine or tryptophan. Each record gives: V gene, D gene, J gene, CDR3 protein. A D gene is named only where the DNA matches it firmly.

TRBV7-9	-	TRBJ2-6	ASTKGGMSSGANVLT
TRBV5-4	TRBD1	TRBJ1-4	ASSSTGTGDEKLF
TRBV4-2	-	TRBJ1-4	ASSRRAGSDEKLF
TRBV6-1	TRBD1	TRBJ2-7	ASRPDRVPGYEQY
TRBV28	TRBD2	TRBJ2-2	ASSSGLAGTGELF
TRBV14	-	TRBJ2-2	ASRQIGSSSTGELF
TRBV2	-	TRBJ1-6	ASSPLLNSPLH
TRBV2	TRBD2	TRBJ2-1	ASSVGGGTRNEQF
TRBV27	TRBD2	TRBJ2-3	ASSKTSGRAGVSTDTQY
TRBV18	-	TRBJ1-4	ASSPQGRTNEKLF
TRBV2	TRBD2	TRBJ2-3	ASSATSGRAGADTQY
TRBV5-4	-	TRBJ2-2	ASRTIERTGELF
TRBV27	-	TRBJ2-2	ASSSPTLAPGELF
TRBV6-5	-	TRBJ2-1	ASMGGRGNEQF
TRBV19	-	TRBJ2-1	ASSTASDYNEQF
TRBV19	-	TRBJ1-3	ASSIPSLRTGNTIY
TRBV7-2	-	TRBJ2-5	ASSLQSGHGETQY
TRBV2	-	TRBJ2-5	ASSEITDQETQY
TRBV11-2	-	TRBJ2-1	ASSLVTGGNEQF
TRBV19	TRBD1	TRBJ1-2	ASSIVPGGSVYGYT
TRBV7-2	TRBD1	TRBJ2-1	ASRGQGAYNEQF
TRBV19	TRBD1	TRBJ2-7	ASSPLGTGVSYEQY
TRBV18	-	TRBJ2-5	ASSQIMAGARETQY
TRBV18	TRBD1	TRBJ2-1	ASSRTGDMYNEQF
TRBV29-1	-	TRBJ2-4	SVEQNKNIQY
TRBV6-1	-	TRBJ2-2	ASSEQGNTGELF
TRBV9	-	TRBJ2-3	ASSVEGTDLASTDTQY
TRBV10-2	TRBD1	TRBJ1-1	ASSEGRGQGEAF
TRBV5-4	-	TRBJ2-6	ASSLVGSVGANVLT
TRBV13	-	TRBJ2-1	ASRPDGPLMDEQF
TRBV5-1	-	TRBJ2-1	ASSGGGDYNEQF
TRBV27	TRBD2	TRBJ2-7	ASKPWAGADEQY
TRBV28	-	TRBJ1-3	ASSLAGGSGNTIY
TRBV6-5	-	TRBJ2-1	ASSYSGTLGNEQF
TRBV7-9	-	TRBJ2-7	ASSPLGSYEQY
TRBV28	-	TRBJ2-7	ASTTGTLSYEQY
TRBV18	-	TRBJ2-2	ASSLGLNTGELF
TRBV5-1	TRBD2	TRBJ2-2	ASSLIAGGLNTGELF
TRBV18	-	TRBJ2-3	ASSPLAPDTQY
TRBV5-6	-	TRBJ2-7	ASSLFGYEQY
TRBV5-1	TRBD2	TRBJ2-2	ASTYSGRVNTGELF
TRBV4-2	-	TRBJ1-2	ASSQGQGGYGYT
TRBV2	-	TRBJ1-1	ASSEALLVTEAF
TRBV6-1	-	TRBJ2-1	ASSEIFTGNEQF
TRBV9	TRBD1	TRBJ2-2	ASSPFGQGATGELF
TRBV7-7	-	TRBJ1-1	ASSSQANTEAF
TRBV4-3	-	TRBJ1-2	ASSPTFGYGYT
TRBV6-5	TRBD2	TRBJ2-3	ASTLAGPSTDTQY
TRBV9	TRBD1	TRBJ1-2	ASSPDRGYGYT
TRBV5-1	TRBD1	TRBJ1-4	ASSWVGTGTNEKLF
TRBV6-1	TRBD1	TRBJ2-7	ASSADRVSYEQY
TRBV7-9	TRBD1	TRBJ1-3	ASSPGQGPGNTIY
TRBV6-5	TRBD2	TRBJ2-5	ATRPGLTQETQY
TRBV7-2	TRBD1	TRBJ2-5	ASSPGTGPETQY
TRBV19	TRBD1	TRBJ2-1	ASNRGTGGNEQF